The clone carrying this T cell receptor beta chain occurred a few times. Its target is unknown. Method: immunoSEQ multiplex PCR; TCRdb's copy keeps in-frame clones and lacks some. This table has more than 30,000 clones, roughly 84% appearing once. This entry comes from a study of PD-L1 blockade in urothelial cancer. The overall study: Patients arrived having already received 0 to 3 prior chemotherapy regimens.

Whole-study results and caveats: Lower than median blood TCR clonality before treatment predicted better survival.

The junction had 1 base not matched to a gene; V was cut back by 2 bases and J by 2 bases. The CDR3 totals 15 residues. The germline gives CDR1 MNHEY, CDR2 SMNVEV (reference sequence). Sequenced here: PBMCs, sampled around atezolizumab (anti-PD-L1) treatment. The V gene is TRBV27, the J gene TRBJ2-7, with 12 positions matching TRBD2. This receptor was identified in a man in his sixties with urothelial cancer. CDR3 DNA: TGTGCCAGCAGTTTAGGACTAGCGGGACCCTACGAGCAGTACTTC. Its translation is CASSLGLAGPYEQYF.